This TCR beta chain was sequenced during a study of blood T cell repertoires in COVID-19. CDR1 is MRHNA and CDR2 is SNTAGT in the germline V gene. CDR3 length: 15 residues. Trimming took 4 bases from V and 7 from J, leaving 16 bases between them. Authors' data handling: The assay estimated nucleated cells by amplifying reference gene primers. The protocol was immunoSEQ multiplex PCR, while the TCRdb copy is restricted to in-frame clones and leaves out a portion. The DNA gave D and trimming, while V, J and clone size come from that table. There are fewer than 250,000 clones in the sample; about 85% occur only once, and 15% to 20% lies in the top ten.

This TCR was recovered from a man in his thirties or forties with active or convalescent COVID-19. The V call is TRBV6-4, the J call TRBJ1-4, with D tentatively TRBD1 (5 bases). Sequences were obtained from peripheral blood. DNA for the CDR3: TGTGCCAGCAGTGTAGGGTTTAGGGGAATTGAAAAACTGTTTTTT. Its translation: CASSVGFRGIEKLFF.